The T cell receptor beta chain described here comes from a study of response to subunit inactivated influenza vaccine (dated by TCRdb to the late 2010s). In terms of the full investigation: The study used deep quantitative T cell receptor repertoire profiling to track responses to a trivalent subunit inactivated influenza vaccine.

Comment on this clonotype: It lacks a known antigen. Base-call qualities are not available, and no considerably larger clone is one nucleotide away.

To prepare the library, RT-PCR was applied. This sample was sequenced with an Illumina HiSeq 2500. Clones were called with MiXCR by TCRdb after fastp trimmed the public reads at Q25, and only in-frame beta chains were retained. Every entry covers one CDR3 protein and lists the most common genes and DNA from its rows. The sample has about 700,000 distinct CDR3 sequences on record, about 15% of them singletons. Of the sample, more than 9% is held by the ten largest clones. Points the paper makes about the study in general: According to the authors, only a limited number of new T cells may be recruited by each seasonal influenza vaccination.

From the germline V gene, CDR1 is SGHRS and CDR2 is YFSETQ. Including cysteine and phenylalanine, the CDR3 has 12 amino acids. Only the CDR3 DNA is retained, 36 bases long and in frame from the first base. V gives up 7 bases and J gives up 2 bases, and the segment between their germline ends measures 8 bases. Here the chain combines TRBV5-1 and TRBJ2-3; the D segment cannot be called with confidence. Sequenced here: PBMCs from blood, sampled roughly 13 days after vaccination. This TCR came from a man in his forties or fifties who received an inactivated influenza vaccine. Donor details come from another sample of the same person, matched by shared clones. The bases are TGCGCCAGCCGCGCCTTCACAGATACGCAGTATTTT. Its coded protein is CASRAFTDTQYF. Extended through the reference TRBV5-1 and TRBJ2-3 proteins, this CDR3 yields the full variable domain: KAGVTQTPRYLIKTRGQQVTLSCSPISGHRSVSWYQQTPGQGLQFLFEYFSETQRNKGNFPGRFSGRQFSNSRSEMNVSTLELGDSALYLCASRAFTDTQYFGPGTRLTVL.